Listed below are T cell receptor beta chains from one sample, sequenced in a study of cytomegalovirus exposure and HLA in healthy donors. Repertoires were generated with immunoSEQ multiplex PCR, while TCRdb's copy carries only in-frame clones and drops some. The sample lists about 78,000 clones; about 96% were seen once. Sequenced sample: PBMCs. These receptors came from a young man in good health and CMV-seropositive. Both conserved end residues are part of each CDR3. Each record gives: J gene, V gene, clone size, D gene, CDR3 DNA, CDR3 protein. D genes are given only for firm matches. Clone size, where shown, is once, few, many, or a class for clones that have expanded.

J gene: TRBJ1-1
V gene: TRBV27
clone size: -
D gene: TRBD1
CDR3 DNA: TGTGCCAGCAGTCCCCGGGACAGGGGTTTCACTGAAGCTTTCTTT
CDR3 protein: CASSPRDRGFTEAFF

J gene: TRBJ2-7
V gene: TRBV4-2
clone size: once
D gene: TRBD2
CDR3 DNA: TGTGCCAGCAGCCAAGGGGCTAGCGGGAGGAATAAAGAGCAGTACTTC
CDR3 protein: CASSQGASGRNKEQYF

J gene: TRBJ2-7
V gene: TRBV28
clone size: -
D gene: TRBD1
CDR3 DNA: TGTGCCAGCAGAGACAGGGGAGGTCCCTACGAGCAGTACTTC
CDR3 protein: CASRDRGGPYEQYF

J gene: TRBJ2-3
V gene: TRBV27
clone size: -
D gene: -
CDR3 DNA: TGTGCCAGCAGTTTTACCCTCGACTGGAGCACAGATACGCAGTATTTT
CDR3 protein: CASSFTLDWSTDTQYF

J gene: TRBJ2-1
V gene: TRBV11-3
clone size: -
D gene: TRBD2
CDR3 DNA: TGTGCCAGCAGCTTGGTGGCGGGAGTTAATGAGCAGTTCTTC
CDR3 protein: CASSLVAGVNEQFF

J gene: TRBJ1-1
V gene: TRBV2
clone size: -
D gene: -
CDR3 DNA: TGTGCCAGCAGTGAGTTATCAGGGGTTCGTTCTGAAGCTTTCTTT
CDR3 protein: CASSELSGVRSEAFF

J gene: TRBJ2-2
V gene: TRBV28
clone size: -
D gene: TRBD1
CDR3 DNA: TGTGCCAGCAGCTTAACCGGGACAGGGGCCGCGAACACCGGGGAGCTGTTTTTT
CDR3 protein: CASSLTGTGAANTGELFF

J gene: TRBJ2-2
V gene: TRBV7-6
clone size: -
D gene: -
CDR3 DNA: TGTGCCAGCGCCCCGGGACAACTAACCGGGGAGCTGTTTTTT
CDR3 protein: CASAPGQLTGELFF

J gene: TRBJ2-2
V gene: TRBV7-9
clone size: -
D gene: -
CDR3 DNA: TGTGCCAGCAGCTTAGTTTTGAGCACCGGGGAGCTGTTTTTT
CDR3 protein: CASSLVLSTGELFF

J gene: TRBJ1-1
V gene: TRBV7-9
clone size: -
D gene: TRBD1
CDR3 DNA: TGTGCCAGCAGCTTAGCCCAGGGGGCATGGGACACTGAAGCTTTCTTT
CDR3 protein: CASSLAQGAWDTEAFF

J gene: TRBJ2-1
V gene: TRBV5-4
clone size: once
D gene: -
CDR3 DNA: TGTGCCAGCAGCACGCGACAGGTTTCCTACAATGAGCAGTTCTTC
CDR3 protein: CASSTRQVSYNEQFF

J gene: TRBJ2-7
V gene: TRBV7-3
clone size: -
D gene: TRBD1
CDR3 DNA: TGTGCCAGCAGCAAAGGGACAGGATTAGGTGAAGAGCAGTACTTC
CDR3 protein: CASSKGTGLGEEQYF

J gene: TRBJ1-2
V gene: TRBV10-3
clone size: -
D gene: TRBD1
CDR3 DNA: TGTGCCATCAGTGATCGGGACAGAAGGAATGGCTACACCTTC
CDR3 protein: CAISDRDRRNGYTF

J gene: TRBJ2-5
V gene: TRBV29-1
clone size: -
D gene: -
CDR3 DNA: TGCAGCGTTCCCAGACAGGTGGAAGAGACCCAGTACTTC
CDR3 protein: CSVPRQVEETQYF

J gene: TRBJ2-7
V gene: TRBV11-2
clone size: once
D gene: -
CDR3 DNA: TGTGCCAGCAGCCACAGGACAAGGGGTTCCTACGAGCAGTACTTC
CDR3 protein: CASSHRTRGSYEQYF

J gene: TRBJ2-1
V gene: TRBV9
clone size: -
D gene: TRBD2
CDR3 DNA: TGTGCCAGCAGCCCAAAGCGGGAGGGCCCTTATGAGCAGTTCTTC
CDR3 protein: CASSPKREGPYEQFF

J gene: TRBJ2-7
V gene: TRBV2
clone size: -
D gene: TRBD2
CDR3 DNA: TGTGCCAGCAGTCGCAGCGGGAGATTGCACGAGCAGTACTTC
CDR3 protein: CASSRSGRLHEQYF